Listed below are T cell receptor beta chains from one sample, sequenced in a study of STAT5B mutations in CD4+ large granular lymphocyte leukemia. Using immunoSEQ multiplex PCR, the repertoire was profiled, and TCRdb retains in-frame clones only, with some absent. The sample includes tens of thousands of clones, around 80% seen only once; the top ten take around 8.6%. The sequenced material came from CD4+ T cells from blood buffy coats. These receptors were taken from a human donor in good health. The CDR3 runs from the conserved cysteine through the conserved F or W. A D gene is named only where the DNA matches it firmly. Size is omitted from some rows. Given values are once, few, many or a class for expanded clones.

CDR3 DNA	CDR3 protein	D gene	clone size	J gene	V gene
TGTGCCAGCAGCTTGCGGTCTTCCCGGGGGACCGGGGAGCTGTTTTTT	CASSLRSSRGTGELFF	NA	NA	TRBJ2-2	TRBV5-4
TGTGCCAGCAGCTTATCCCTCGACAACTACGAGCAGTACTTC	CASSLSLDNYEQYF	NA	few	TRBJ2-7	TRBV7-2
TGTGCCAGCAGTTACCTGGGACTAGCGGGCAACTCCTACGAGCAGTACTTC	CASSYLGLAGNSYEQYF	TRBD2	NA	TRBJ2-7	TRBV27
TGTGCCAGCCATCGGGGGGGGAGGATGGAGCAGTACTTC	CASHRGGRMEQYF	TRBD2	NA	TRBJ2-7	TRBV6-6
TGTGCCAGCTCATCCAGGGGGGATACGCAGTATTTT	CASSSRGDTQYF	TRBD1	NA	TRBJ2-3	TRBV18
TGTGCCAGCAGCCAAGGACTTTCGTGGACTGAAGCTTTCTTT	CASSQGLSWTEAFF	NA	NA	TRBJ1-1	TRBV5-5
TGTGCCAGCAGTTTTTCCTCCAAGGACTATGGCTACACCTTC	CASSFSSKDYGYTF	NA	NA	TRBJ1-2	TRBV27
TGCAGTGCTAACAACAGGGAAGAAGCTTTCTTT	CSANNREEAFF	NA	few	TRBJ1-1	TRBV20-1
TGCAGCGTGGCCCAAGGGGTTAGAGATACGCAGTATTTT	CSVAQGVRDTQYF	NA	few	TRBJ2-3	TRBV29-1
TGCGCCAGCAGCCAAGATAAGCTAGCGGGAGCGGATACGCAGTATTTT	CASSQDKLAGADTQYF	TRBD2	NA	TRBJ2-3	TRBV4-3
TGTGCCAGCAGCTTTCTGGGACTAGCGGGAGAGGAGACCCAGTACTTC	CASSFLGLAGEETQYF	TRBD2	NA	TRBJ2-5	TRBV5-5
TGTGCCAGCAACGAAAGCGGGAGGGCCGGGGAGACCCAGTACTTC	CASNESGRAGETQYF	TRBD2	NA	TRBJ2-5	TRBV7-2
TGTGCCAGCAGACTCGACAGGGTTACCCACGAGCAGTACTTC	CASRLDRVTHEQYF	TRBD1	NA	TRBJ2-7	TRBV6-6
TGTGCCAGCAGCTTACAAAGCGGGGGGGCGAAAGATACGCAGTATTTT	CASSLQSGGAKDTQYF	TRBD2	NA	TRBJ2-3	TRBV11-3
TGTGCCAGCAGCTTAGCGCGGAAATCTGAAGCTTTCTTT	CASSLARKSEAFF	NA	once	TRBJ1-1	TRBV7-6
TGCGCCAGCAGCTTGTCAACGGGGGGGCGTGCCTACAATGAGCAGTTCTTC	CASSLSTGGRAYNEQFF	TRBD2	NA	TRBJ2-1	TRBV5-1
TGCGCCAGCAGCCAAGAAGGACGAGTCGGGACAGGGAGATACACAGATACGCAGTATTTT	CASSQEGRVGTGRYTDTQYF	TRBD1	NA	TRBJ2-3	TRBV4-3
TGTGCCAGCAGAAAACAGGGGGTGGGGGGGAACACTGAAGCTTTCTTT	CASRKQGVGGNTEAFF	TRBD1	NA	TRBJ1-1	TRBV2
TGTGCCAGCAGCTTCGGACCCAATGAGCAGTTCTTC	CASSFGPNEQFF	NA	NA	TRBJ2-1	TRBV7-2
TGTGCCAGCAGTTACTCGTTGCAGGGGAACACTGAAGCTTTCTTT	CASSYSLQGNTEAFF	NA	NA	TRBJ1-1	TRBV6-5
TGTGCCAGCAGCCTTAGCGGGAGCGGCAATGAGCAGTTCTTC	CASSLSGSGNEQFF	TRBD2	NA	TRBJ2-1	TRBV14
TGTGCCAGCAGCCCGCGGGGCTCCTACAATGAGCAGTTCTTC	CASSPRGSYNEQFF	NA	NA	TRBJ2-1	TRBV7-7
TGTGCCAGCTCACCACTAGCGGGAGCGGGCACAGATACGCAGTATTTT	CASSPLAGAGTDTQYF	TRBD2	NA	TRBJ2-3	TRBV18
TGTGCCAGCTCACCACTTGATAGCGGGGTTCACGAGCAGTTCTTC	CASSPLDSGVHEQFF	TRBD2	NA	TRBJ2-1	TRBV18
TGTGCCAGCAGCTGGGACAGCAACACTGAAGCTTTCTTT	CASSWDSNTEAFF	TRBD1	NA	TRBJ1-1	TRBV5-6
TGTGCCAGCAGTTTGATGGGGCTCTACGAGCAGTACTTC	CASSLMGLYEQYF	NA	NA	TRBJ2-7	TRBV28
TGTGCCAGCAGCCGGGACAGGGGTACCGGGGAGCTGTTTTTT	CASSRDRGTGELFF	TRBD1	NA	TRBJ2-2	TRBV27
TGTGCCAGCAGTTTTCGGGGAGGGGAGACCCAGTACTTC	CASSFRGGETQYF	TRBD2	NA	TRBJ2-5	TRBV27
TGTGCCAGCAGCCCGGACAGGGAATCTGGAAACACCATATATTTT	CASSPDRESGNTIYF	TRBD1	NA	TRBJ1-3	TRBV7-2
TGTGCCAGTAGTATAGGTGGGAAAGGGGGAGAGAACACTGAAGCTTTCTTT	CASSIGGKGGENTEAFF	NA	few	TRBJ1-1	TRBV19
TGTGCCAGCTCACCATCGAGTCAGGGGAACACTGAAGCTTTCTTT	CASSPSSQGNTEAFF	NA	few	TRBJ1-1	TRBV18
TGCGCCAGCAGCACTGGTTTCCAAAGCGGGAGGGTCCACGAGCAGTACTTC	CASSTGFQSGRVHEQYF	TRBD2	NA	TRBJ2-7	TRBV5-1
TGTGCCAGCAGCCCGTCGGCTTATGGCTACACCTTC	CASSPSAYGYTF	NA	NA	TRBJ1-2	TRBV7-2
TGTGCCAGCAGCTCCCAAGCGGGAGGCTCCTACAATGAGCAGTTCTTC	CASSSQAGGSYNEQFF	TRBD2	NA	TRBJ2-1	TRBV7-6
TGTGCCAGCTCAAGGGGACAGACTAACTATGGCTACACCTTC	CASSRGQTNYGYTF	TRBD1	NA	TRBJ1-2	TRBV18
TGTGCCAGCAGCTCAGGGACCGGGCGCGGCACAGATACGCAGTATTTT	CASSSGTGRGTDTQYF	NA	NA	TRBJ2-3	TRBV9
TGTGCCAGCAGGACACAGGATGGGGCCAACGTCCTGACTTTC	CASRTQDGANVLTF	NA	few	TRBJ2-6	TRBV25-1
TGTGCCAGCAGTTACGAAGCGGGGGGTAACACCGGGGAGCTGTTTTTT	CASSYEAGGNTGELFF	TRBD2	NA	TRBJ2-2	TRBV6-5
TGTGCCAGCAGTTCGCCTATCGGACAGCCGACTTTCTTT	CASSSPIGQPTFF	NA	once	TRBJ1-1	TRBV28
TGTGCCAGTAGTATAAAGGGGCAGAGCTTCCCTCAGCCCCAGCATTTT	CASSIKGQSFPQPQHF	NA	once	TRBJ1-5	TRBV19
TGTGCCAGCCATCTAGCGGGAGTAGGCAATGAGCAGTTCTTC	CASHLAGVGNEQFF	TRBD2	NA	TRBJ2-1	TRBV2
TGCGCCAGCAGCCAAGATCCAACCGGGGGCTCTGGAAACACCATATATTTT	CASSQDPTGGSGNTIYF	NA	once	TRBJ1-3	TRBV4-3
TGTGCCTGGAGTGTACTCCCCCTAGCGGGTTTGGGTGAGCAGTTCTTC	CAWSVLPLAGLGEQFF	TRBD2	NA	TRBJ2-1	TRBV30
TGTGCCTGGTTGTACAGGGGAGCTACCGGGGAGCTGTTTTTT	CAWLYRGATGELFF	TRBD1	NA	TRBJ2-2	TRBV30
TGTGCCAGCAGCTTTAGTTCGGAGACCCAGTACTTC	CASSFSSETQYF	NA	once	TRBJ2-5	TRBV7-8
TGCGCCAGCAGCCAAGATCCAGCGGGGGACACCGGGGAGCTGTTTTTT	CASSQDPAGDTGELFF	TRBD2	NA	TRBJ2-2	TRBV4-3
TGTGCCAGTAGTTCGGGACAGCCCTACGAGCAGTACTTC	CASSSGQPYEQYF	TRBD1	few	TRBJ2-7	TRBV19
TGTGCCAGCAGCTTTACGCAGGGGGCGAACGAGCAGTACTTC	CASSFTQGANEQYF	TRBD1	NA	TRBJ2-7	TRBV11-2
TGTGCCAGTAGTCCTCTGGGGCGGGGACCCTACGAGCAGTACTTC	CASSPLGRGPYEQYF	NA	NA	TRBJ2-7	TRBV19